The clone carrying this T cell receptor (beta chain) showed up just once. The target antigen is unknown. PCR involved 60 Vbeta and 13 Jbeta primers. Method: immunoSEQ multiplex PCR; TCRdb's copy keeps in-frame clones and lacks some. The sample lists about 120,000 clones, about 69% occurring once. This entry belongs to a study of cytomegalovirus exposure and HLA in healthy donors. General observations from the study: Rarity characterized most TCR sequences, yet some public TCRs appeared in many donors. Overall, some 160 TCR beta chains were annotated as cytomegalovirus-associated. Presence/absence analyses assumed roughly uniform sequencing depth across donors, which may not hold.

The germline V gene encodes CDR1 SGHNT and CDR2 YYREEE (reference sequence). Deletions cut 0 bases from V and 0 bases from J, with 6 bases between. This CDR3 is 14 amino acids long. Source material: PBMCs. V is TRBV5-4 and J is TRBJ1-2, with D hard to call. The sequence came from a woman between 18 and 29 years old in good health and CMV-seronegative. CDR3 sequence reads: CASSLEHPNYGYTF. Written as DNA, the CDR3 is TGTGCCAGCAGCTTGGAACATCCTAACTATGGCTACACCTTC.